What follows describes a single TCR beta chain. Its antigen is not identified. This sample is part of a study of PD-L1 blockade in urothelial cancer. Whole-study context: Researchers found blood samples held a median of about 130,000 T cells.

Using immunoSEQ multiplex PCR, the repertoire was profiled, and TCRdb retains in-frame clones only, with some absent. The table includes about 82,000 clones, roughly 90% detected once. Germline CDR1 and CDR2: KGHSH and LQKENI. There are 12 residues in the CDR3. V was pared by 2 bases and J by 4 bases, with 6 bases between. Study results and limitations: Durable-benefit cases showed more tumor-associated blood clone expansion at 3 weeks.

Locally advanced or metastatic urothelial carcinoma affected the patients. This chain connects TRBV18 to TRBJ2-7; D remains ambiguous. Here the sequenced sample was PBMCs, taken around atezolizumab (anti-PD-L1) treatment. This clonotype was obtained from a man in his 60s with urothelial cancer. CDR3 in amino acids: CASSPGEYEQYF. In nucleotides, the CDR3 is TGTGCCAGCTCACCAGGAGAATACGAGCAGTACTTC.